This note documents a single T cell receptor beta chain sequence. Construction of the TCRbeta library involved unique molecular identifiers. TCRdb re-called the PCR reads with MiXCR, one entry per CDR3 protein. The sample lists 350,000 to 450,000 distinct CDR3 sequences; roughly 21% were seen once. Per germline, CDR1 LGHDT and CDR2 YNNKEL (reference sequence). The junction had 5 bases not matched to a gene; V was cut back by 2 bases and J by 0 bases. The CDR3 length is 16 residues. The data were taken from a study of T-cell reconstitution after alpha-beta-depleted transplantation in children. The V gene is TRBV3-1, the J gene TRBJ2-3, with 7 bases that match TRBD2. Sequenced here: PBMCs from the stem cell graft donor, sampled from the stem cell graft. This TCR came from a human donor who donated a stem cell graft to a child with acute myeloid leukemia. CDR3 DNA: TGTGCCAGCAGCCAATTTACTAGCGTAAGCACAGATACGCAGTATTTT. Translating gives CASSQFTSVSTDTQYF.